These T cell receptor beta chains were read from a single sample in a study of siplizumab effects on memory and regulatory T cells. TCRdb's table, derived via immunoSEQ multiplex PCR, lists solely in-frame clones and lacks some. The table has about 40,000 clones, roughly 90% seen once. Sequenced material: naive CD4+ T cells sorted from blood. The receptor set was obtained from a human donor in good health. Each CDR3 is given with its conserved first and last residue. D genes are given only for firm matches. Where a row states a size, it is once, few, many or the class of an expanded clone; other rows omit it.

>TRBJ2-5|.|TRBD1|TRBV5-6
TGTGCCAGCAGCTCTTACCGGGACAGGGTTGGGGAGACCCAGTACTTC
CASSSYRDRVGETQYF
>TRBJ2-1|.|.|TRBV5-1
TGCGCCAGCAGCTTTAGCGGCAATGAGCAGTTCTTC
CASSFSGNEQFF
>TRBJ1-1|few|.|TRBV7-9
TGTGCCAGCAGCTTAGAGGGGGGAACTGAAGCTTTCTTT
CASSLEGGTEAFF
>TRBJ2-7|.|.|TRBV2
TGTGCCAGCAGCAGGGACGCCGCCTACGAGCAGTACTTC
CASSRDAAYEQYF
>TRBJ1-2|.|.|TRBV2
TGTGCCAGCAGTGATACGGGGATCTATGGCTACACCTTC
CASSDTGIYGYTF
>TRBJ2-5|once|TRBD1|TRBV18
TGTGCCAGCTCACCACCGGGAGCAGGGGGAGAGACCCAGTACTTC
CASSPPGAGGETQYF
>TRBJ1-4|once|.|TRBV15
TGTGCCACCAGCAGAGATTGGGGGGCGAATGAAAAACTGTTTTTT
CATSRDWGANEKLFF
>TRBJ1-2|once|.|TRBV7-2
TGTGCCAGCAGCCTACAGGGTCACTTCTATGGCTACACCTTC
CASSLQGHFYGYTF
>TRBJ2-5|once|TRBD1|TRBV19
TGTGCCAGTAGTAGGACAGGGGTAGGGAAAGAGACCCAGTACTTC
CASSRTGVGKETQYF
>TRBJ1-1|few|.|TRBV18
TGTGCCAGCTCACCAAGTAGAACCCCTGAAGCTTTCTTT
CASSPSRTPEAFF
>TRBJ2-5|.|TRBD2|TRBV19
TGTGCCAGTAGTCCCCGACTAGCGGTACAAGAGACCCAGTACTTC
CASSPRLAVQETQYF
>TRBJ1-1|.|.|TRBV19
TGTGCCAGTAATCTAGGGGTCAACACTGAAGCTTTCTTT
CASNLGVNTEAFF
>TRBJ2-3|.|TRBD2|TRBV19
TGTGCCAGTAACGGCGGGAGGGCCGATCTGCCAGATACGCAGTATTTT
CASNGGRADLPDTQYF
>TRBJ1-5|.|.|TRBV2
TGTGCCAGCAGTGAGGAGGGCAATCAGCCCCAGCATTTT
CASSEEGNQPQHF
>TRBJ2-1|.|.|TRBV5-1
TGCGCCAGCAGCTTGGCTACAGGGAACTCCTACAATGAGCAGTTCTTC
CASSLATGNSYNEQFF
>TRBJ1-1|.|.|TRBV6-1
TGTGCCAGCAAGGGGGGGCATGCCACTGAAGCTTTCTTT
CASKGGHATEAFF
>TRBJ1-2|.|.|TRBV5-1
TGCGCCAGCAGCTTGGGGGAGGGAACTAACTATGGCTACACCTTC
CASSLGEGTNYGYTF
>TRBJ2-7|.|TRBD2|TRBV6-1
TGTGCCAGCAGAGCTAGACTAGCGGGAGAGGTTGAGCAGTACTTC
CASRARLAGEVEQYF
>TRBJ1-6|.|.|TRBV2
TGTGCCAGCAACTCGGACAGCTCCTATAATTCACCCCTCCACTTT
CASNSDSSYNSPLHF
>TRBJ1-2|.|.|TRBV13
TGTGCCAGCAGCTTAGCTTCGGATACGAACTATGGCTACACCTTC
CASSLASDTNYGYTF
>TRBJ2-2|.|.|TRBV6-4
TGTGCCAGCAGTGAGTCAGGGGTCGGGGAGCTGTTTTTT
CASSESGVGELFF
>TRBJ1-5|.|TRBD1|TRBV5-1
TGCGCCAGCAGCTCGGGACAGGGTGAGCCCCAGCATTTT
CASSSGQGEPQHF
>TRBJ2-1|.|TRBD1|TRBV9
TGTGCCAGCAGCGAGGGGGCGTACAATGAGCAGTTCTTC
CASSEGAYNEQFF
>TRBJ1-5|.|.|TRBV10-3
TGTGCCATCAGTGAGTCGGGGCAGGGCAATAGCAATCAGCCCCAGCATTTT
CAISESGQGNSNQPQHF